This T cell receptor beta chain stems from a study of cytomegalovirus exposure and HLA in healthy donors. Study-wide points: A later look showed TCR association rates differing by HLA locus, highest for DRB1 and lowest for HLA-C. One variant, a missense change in DCLRE1C, was linked in a later analysis to TCR beta V- and J-gene trimming. Most likely, a cluster of highly shared sequence variants arose as a sequencing artifact. Most TCR sequences were rare, but some public TCRs occurred in many donors.

It was with 60 Vbeta and 13 Jbeta primers that the PCR ran. TCRdb's table, derived via immunoSEQ multiplex PCR, lists solely in-frame clones and lacks some. The sample lists 95,000 to 110,000 clones, roughly 82% occurring once. The table lists this clone with a count of one. Its antigen is still unknown. V shed 4 bases, J shed 4 bases, and the junction held 7 bases outside the gene matches. CDR3 length equals 14 residues. Germline-derived CDR1 and CDR2 are MNHNS and SASEGT. The chain employs TRBV6-1 and TRBJ2-7; 7 bases align to TRBD1. Sequencing used PBMCs. This sequence originates from a male donor in good health and CMV-seronegative. CDR3 residues: CASSVNRGQYEQYF. DNA of the CDR3: TGTGCCAGCAGTGTTAACAGGGGACAGTACGAGCAGTACTTC.